What follows describes a single T cell receptor beta chain. Which antigen it targets is not known. Base-call qualities are not available, and no considerably larger clone is one nucleotide away. Via the germline V gene, CDR1 is SQVTM and CDR2 ANQGSEA. V is pared back by 5 bases and J by 7 bases, with 21 bases lying between the germline termini. The CDR3 spans 15 residues, from the cysteine through the phenylalanine. Only the CDR3 part of the read is kept: 45 bases, read in frame from the first base. The library was obtained by 5' RACE. TCRdb lists the instrument as Illumina HiSeq 2500. A second PCR of roughly 7 to 11 cycles was performed with a sample-barcoded 5' primer and a J-beta primer mix. A template-switch 5' adaptor carrying 12 random nucleotides introduced a unique molecular identifier onto each TCR beta cDNA molecule. At least 3 million CDR3-containing paired-end reads were obtained from each sample. All of the RNA was converted into first-strand cDNA using the Mint cDNA synthesis kit, with a TRBC-specific oligonucleotide serving as the primer. All cDNA was treated with uracil-DNA glycosylase and then went through a first 18-cycle PCR with the universal primers M1SS and BC2_uni_R. The source study handled its data this way. For normalization, 1 million high-quality reads were randomly selected from each sample, with every read carrying a distinct molecular identifier. Instead of being binned into consensus sequences, reads that shared molecular identifiers were thrown out. CDR3 identification, clonotype clustering and error correction used MiTCR with a Q25 quality threshold and the strictest error-elimination algorithm. A nonparametric unseen species model using Euler transformation provided a lower-bound estimate of total TCR beta diversity. TCRdb cleaned the public reads at Q25 with fastp, built clones with MiXCR and kept in-frame beta chains. Each record represents a unique CDR3 protein, reported with the most common genes and DNA among its rows. In this record, the V and J calls reflect TCRdb's handling and not the investigators' own analysis. The sample table holds 1 million or so distinct CDR3 sequences, of which more than 35% were seen once. The ten largest clones take up 15% to 20% of the sample.

The sample is drawn from a study of blood T cells in healthy people across ages (dated by TCRdb to about 2015). Describing the broader study: In model experiments, roughly one uniquely barcoded TCR beta cDNA molecule per two T cells was captured by template switching. Donors were grouped into four age groups: young (average approximately 15 years), middle-aged (roughly 40), aged (around 62) and long-lived (approximately 81). Using deep sequencing normalized with unique cDNA molecular identifiers, the study measured how TCR beta repertoire diversity changes with age. Using the same blood draw, the study looked at two additional independent replicas of 1 million unique cDNA reads for two donors, one aged 18 to 30 and the other aged 80 or older. To avoid experimental bias, donors of different ages were spread randomly across the sequencing lanes.

Systemically healthy Caucasian individuals from Russia, some 38 in total and aged about 6 to 100 years, were included as donors. Each donor gave roughly 9.5 milliliters of peripheral blood, collected into EDTA-treated Vacutainer tubes. Ficoll-Paque density-gradient centrifugation was used to isolate PBMCs, with at least 6.5 million per sample. Trizol reagent was used to extract total RNA from the PBMCs, yielding at least 5.5 micrograms per sample. For every donor, flow cytometry on a PBMC aliquot measured the percentage of naive CD45RAhigh/CD27high T cells. Results the study describes overall, beyond this receptor: Because donor CMV infection status was unknown, age-related changes in expanded clonotypes were potentially confounded. As age increased, observed TCR beta diversity per million T cells dropped in a roughly linear way, and a significant reduction was already evident by age around 41. Compared with the aged group, more naive CD4+ T cells, fewer expanded clones and increased TCR diversity were shown by the long-lived group, suggesting age selection. Conclusive comparison of naive and antigen-experienced compartments was prevented by the profiling of bulk unsorted PBMCs. Estimates of total diversity based on one million sequenced T cells were considered lower bounds and underestimates. The percentage of naive T cells measured by flow cytometry correlated strongly with observed TCR beta diversity.

The rearrangement joined TRBV29-1 to TRBJ2-1, with a tentative D gene TRBD2 over 5 matching bases. Material: blood. The sequence came from a woman in her sixties or seventies in good health. In nucleotides, the sequence is TGCAGCGTTTGCCTTATTCGGGCGGGTGAGAATGAGCAGTTCTTC. This yields the protein CSVCLIRAGENEQFF.